A single sample gave rise to the 18 T cell receptor beta chains below, sequenced in a study of blood T cell repertoires in COVID-19. The repertoire was sequenced with immunoSEQ multiplex PCR; TCRdb's copy has only in-frame clones and lacks some. The data show around 97,000 clones, roughly 87% seen once. The sequencing input was peripheral blood. These receptors were collected from a human donor in a cohort sampled during active COVID-19.

The chain employs TRBV19 and TRBJ1-5, with D perhaps TRBD1 (6 bases). Germline assignment: CDR1 LNHDA and CDR2 SQIVND (reference sequence). The CDR3 consists of 16 residues. V was trimmed by 2 bases and J by 7 bases, leaving 18 bases between them. The DNA for the CDR3 is TGTGCCAGTAGTATATCCCGCGGGGGCCGCGGGCAGCCCCAGCATTTT. Its protein is CASSISRGGRGQPQHF. Complete variable domain (other parts from reference TRBV19 and TRBJ1-5): DGGITQSPKYLFRKEGQNVTLSCEQNLNHDAMYWYRQDPGQGLRLIYYSQIVNDFQKGDIAEGYSVSREKKESFPLTVTSAQKNPTAFYLCASSISRGGRGQPQHFGDGTRLSIL.

The chain employs TRBV20-1 and TRBJ1-2; TRBD1 matches at 9 bases. This CDR3 contains 13 residues. Germline values: CDR1 DFQATT, CDR2 SNEGSKA (reference sequence). The ends lost 3 bases at V and 6 bases at J; junction bases unmatched: 5. CDR3 DNA: TGCAGTGCTAGTGACAGGGGGACCGATGGCTACACCTTC. Its translation is CSASDRGTDGYTF.

This clone was seen more than once but under ten times. The chain employs TRBV4-1 and TRBJ1-3; D uncertain. The length of the CDR3 is 13 residues. Trimming stripped 4 bases from V and 4 bases from J, with 8 bases between. The germline CDR1 and CDR2 sequences are MGHRA and YSYEKL. The CDR3 DNA is TGCGCCAGCAGCCTCACCGGGGGAAACACCATATATTTT. Protein: CASSLTGGNTIYF.

The chain combines TRBV2 with TRBJ2-3, with TRBD1 matching 9 bases. Germline V gene lookup returns CDR1 SNHLY and CDR2 FYNNEI. The junction had 4 bases not matched to a gene; V was cut back by 7 bases and J by 2 bases. The CDR3 has 14 amino acids. This CDR3 reads CASTRDRVTDTQYF. The CDR3 DNA reads TGTGCCAGCACCAGGGACAGGGTCACAGATACGCAGTATTTT.

The rearrangement links TRBV28 to TRBJ1-5; D gene ambiguous. The CDR3 extends over 14 amino acids. V lost 3 bases and J lost 5, with 11 bases in between. Germline V gene sequence: CDR1 MDHEN, CDR2 SYDVKM. The DNA of the CDR3 is TGTGCCAGCAGTTTGGCCGGCGGAGATCAGCCCCAGCATTTT. The encoded protein is CASSLAGGDQPQHF.

This clone was observed once. The J gene is TRBJ2-7, the V gene TRBV6-5; 9 bases fit TRBD1. The CDR3 loop spans 15 amino acids. Losses at the gene ends were 6 bases for V and 0 bases for J; bases not matched to a gene: 6. Germline loops: CDR1 MNHEY, CDR2 SVGAGI. The CDR3 protein is CASRTGTGLSYEQYF. CDR3 sequence (DNA): TGTGCCAGCAGAACCGGGACAGGGCTCTCCTACGAGCAGTACTTC.

This clone was picked up one time. The V and J genes are TRBV5-1 and TRBJ2-5; 11 bases map to TRBD2. V lost 4 bases to trimming and J lost 0 bases; unmatched junction nucleotides: 5. The CDR3 is made up of 16 amino acids. Germline values: CDR1 SGHRS, CDR2 YFSETQ. The DNA for the CDR3 is TGCGCCAGCAGCCTAGGACTAGCGGGCAACCAAGAGACCCAGTACTTC. It translates to CASSLGLAGNQETQYF.

The chain combines TRBV10-3 with TRBJ2-5, with no clear D. Deletions cut 0 bases from V and 2 bases from J, with 7 bases between. CDR1 is ENHRY, CDR2 SYGVKD, per germline. The CDR3 covers 14 residues. The CDR3 region is CAISESLDQETQYF. In DNA, the CDR3 is TGTGCCATCAGTGAGTCTTTAGATCAAGAGACCCAGTACTTC.

The rearrangement links TRBV5-1 to TRBJ2-3; TRBD1 is a possible D gene (5 bases). This CDR3 has 13 residues. V lost 3 bases, J lost 2 bases, and 7 bases lay in between. Looked up from germline, CDR1 is SGHRS and CDR2 is YFSETQ. CDR3 sequence (DNA): TGCGCCAGCAGCTCAGGGTCCACAGATACGCAGTATTTT. It specifies CASSSGSTDTQYF.

The rearrangement joins TRBV7-9 to TRBJ2-7, with unresolved D. Germline-derived CDR1 and CDR2 are SEHNR and FQNEAQ (reference sequence). The length of the CDR3 is 14 residues. Trimming removed 0 bases at V and 2 bases at J, with 8 bases between. This CDR3 is CASSLAGRPYEQYF. The CDR3 DNA reads as TGTGCCAGCAGCTTAGCAGGCAGGCCCTACGAGCAGTACTTC.

This chain uses TRBV28 with TRBJ1-6, with 9 nucleotides matching TRBD1. In germline, CDR1 is MDHEN, CDR2 SYDVKM. Unmatched junction bases numbered 7, after V lost 7 bases and J lost 6 bases. This CDR3 contains 15 residues. CDR3 coding DNA: TGTGCCAGCAAAGTCGGGGACAGGGTTAATTCACCCCTCCACTTT. Protein sequence: CASKVGDRVNSPLHF.

The CDR3 sequence is CASSAGSYNEQFF. Written as DNA, the CDR3 is TGTGCCAGTAGCGCAGGGTCCTACAATGAGCAGTTCTTC. The chain joins TRBV19 to TRBJ2-1, with a tentative D call TRBD1 (5 bases). Germline V gene data show CDR1 as LNHDA and CDR2 as SQIVND (reference sequence). V was pared by 6 bases and J by 1 base, with 7 bases between. This CDR3 contains 13 residues.

The genes are TRBV24-1 and TRBJ2-5; weak D call: TRBD1 (6 bases). V was shortened by 4 bases and J by 2 bases, with 13 bases between the two germline ends. The CDR3 is made up of 15 amino acids. Germline V gives CDR1 KGHDR, CDR2 SFDVKD. The CDR3 bases are TGTGCCACCAGTGACCCTGCGGACAGTCAAGAGACCCAGTACTTC. Protein: CATSDPADSQETQYF.

This chain uses TRBV29-1 with TRBJ1-1; D gene unclear. CDR1 and CDR2 from the germline V gene are SQVTM and ANQGSEA. This CDR3 comprises 11 residues. The V gene lost 8 bases and the J gene lost 5 bases, with 12 bases spanning the gap. CDR3: CSTTLATEAFF. The CDR3 DNA follows: TGCAGCACCACGTTGGCTACTGAAGCTTTCTTT.

V is TRBV19 and J is TRBJ2-7, with a possible D match to TRBD1 (5 bases). In germline, CDR1 is LNHDA, CDR2 SQIVND (reference sequence). The CDR3 runs 15 residues. V was shortened by 8 bases and J by 0 bases, with 17 bases between the two germline ends. The CDR3 spells CASDHLGHRSYEQYF. In nucleotides, the CDR3 is TGTGCCAGTGACCATCTAGGACACCGCTCCTACGAGCAGTACTTC.

The chain has TRBV19 and TRBJ2-3; 10 bases are shared with TRBD1. Germline V lookup: CDR1 LNHDA, CDR2 SQIVND (reference sequence). The CDR3 length is 17 residues. The trim removed 2 bases at V and 3 bases at J, leaving 8 bases unmatched. CDR3 DNA sequence: TGTGCCAGTAGTATACCCCGGGACAGGGGAAGGACAGATACGCAGTATTTT. It yields the protein CASSIPRDRGRTDTQYF. Full variable domain (missing parts from reference TRBV19 and TRBJ2-3): DGGITQSPKYLFRKEGQNVTLSCEQNLNHDAMYWYRQDPGQGLRLIYYSQIVNDFQKGDIAEGYSVSREKKESFPLTVTSAQKNPTAFYLCASSIPRDRGRTDTQYFGPGTRLTVL.

V and J are TRBV10-3 and TRBJ2-7, with TRBD1 matching over 9 bases. Germline V gives CDR1 ENHRY, CDR2 SYGVKD. This CDR3 is built from 14 residues. The junction had 8 bases not matched to a gene; V was cut back by 7 bases and J by 4 bases. CDR3 in DNA: TGTGCCATCACCGACACAGGGGGCCTTTACGAGCAGTACTTC. Translating it yields CAITDTGGLYEQYF.

This chain joins TRBV11-2 and TRBJ2-1; weak D call: TRBD2 (6 bases). The V and J ends lost 0 bases and 0 bases respectively, with 21 bases between them. CDR1 and CDR2 from the germline V gene are SGHAT and FQNNGV. This CDR3 is 20 amino acids long. The CDR3 is CASSLESWGEIVGSYNEQFF. Here the CDR3 DNA reads TGTGCCAGCAGCTTAGAGTCTTGGGGGGAAATTGTCGGCTCCTACAATGAGCAGTTCTTC.